The rows below give T cell receptor beta chains drawn from one sample of a study of cytomegalovirus exposure and HLA in healthy donors. Clones were read by immunoSEQ multiplex PCR, and TCRdb kept only the in-frame ones, dropping some. The table has tens of thousands of clones, approximately 79% seen once; the top ten hold 6%. Sequencing was carried out using PBMCs. The receptors derive from a female donor in good health and CMV-seronegative. Each CDR3 is given with its conserved first and last residue. The D gene is left open where the match is weak. Not every row has a clone size; where given, it reads once, few, many or a size class.

D,J,size,V,CDR3,DNA
-,TRBJ2-3,-,TRBV28,CASSHGGPGTDTQYF,TGTGCCAGCAGCCACGGGGGGCCGGGCACAGATACGCAGTATTTT
-,TRBJ1-1,few,TRBV10-1,CATKLVGSLNTEAFF,TGCGCCACCAAATTGGTGGGCAGCTTAAACACTGAAGCTTTCTTT
-,TRBJ1-1,-,TRBV11-3,CASSLSANTEAFF,TGTGCCAGCAGCTTGAGTGCCAACACTGAAGCTTTCTTT
TRBD1,TRBJ2-7,few,TRBV6-1,CASIRDRVLSYEQYF,TGTGCCAGCATAAGGGACAGGGTCCTCTCCTACGAGCAGTACTTC
-,TRBJ2-5,once,TRBV7-9,CASSLLQEAQYF,TGTGCCAGCAGCTTATTGCAGGAGGCCCAGTACTTC
-,TRBJ1-2,few,TRBV28,CASSPGTTFYGYTF,TGTGCCAGCAGCCCCGGGACAACGTTCTATGGCTACACCTTC
-,TRBJ2-3,-,TRBV9,CASSRTGTDTQYF,TGTGCCAGCTCCAGGACTGGCACAGATACGCAGTATTTT
-,TRBJ1-2,-,TRBV6-1,CASSEALRLLRGYTF,TGTGCCAGCAGTGAAGCGCTTCGGCTGTTGAGGGGCTACACCTTC
-,TRBJ2-3,few,TRBV5-6,CASSLGQSSTDTQYF,TGTGCCAGCAGCCTAGGACAGTCAAGCACAGATACGCAGTATTTT
TRBD1,TRBJ1-6,-,TRBV14,CASSQDWTGGGSPLHF,TGTGCCAGCAGCCAAGATTGGACAGGGGGAGGTTCACCCCTCCACTTT
-,TRBJ1-1,-,TRBV28,CASSLLRMNTEAFF,TGTGCCAGCAGTTTACTCAGAATGAACACTGAAGCTTTCTTT
-,TRBJ2-3,-,TRBV7-8,CASSPLGAPDTQYF,TGTGCCAGCAGCCCTCTTGGGGCCCCAGATACGCAGTATTTT
-,TRBJ2-1,-,TRBV14,CASSLHPTGNNEQFF,TGTGCCAGCAGCCTACACCCGACAGGCAACAATGAGCAGTTCTTC
TRBD2,TRBJ2-1,-,TRBV29-1,CSVEGVGTSGGTSYNEQFF,TGCAGCGTTGAGGGGGTAGGGACTAGCGGGGGGACTTCCTACAATGAGCAGTTCTTC
-,TRBJ2-7,-,TRBV19,CASSGGAAIPYEQYF,TGTGCCAGTAGTGGCGGGGCGGCTATACCCTACGAGCAGTACTTC
TRBD1,TRBJ2-7,-,TRBV28,CASSRQGVLYEQYF,TGTGCCAGCAGCCGACAGGGGGTGTTATACGAGCAGTACTTC
TRBD1,TRBJ2-7,-,TRBV2,CASGQVSYEQYF,TGTGCCAGCGGACAGGTCTCCTACGAGCAGTACTTC
TRBD2,TRBJ2-2,-,TRBV6-5,CASRLAGGHGELFF,TGTGCCAGCAGGCTAGCGGGAGGGCACGGGGAGCTGTTTTTT
TRBD2,TRBJ2-3,once,TRBV30,CAWTGSGGLDTQYF,TGTGCCTGGACTGGTAGCGGGGGGTTAGATACGCAGTATTTT
-,TRBJ2-3,-,TRBV9,CASSARVLSTDTQYF,TGTGCCAGCAGCGCCCGGGTCTTGAGCACAGATACGCAGTATTTT
TRBD2,TRBJ2-7,-,TRBV5-4,CASSLGLAGRGDYEQYF,TGTGCCAGCAGCTTGGGGCTAGCGGGGAGGGGGGACTACGAGCAGTACTTC
-,TRBJ1-2,-,TRBV28,CASSRTLNYGYTF,TGTGCCAGCAGTCGGACTCTTAACTATGGCTACACCTTC
-,TRBJ1-1,once,TRBV13,CASRRQEVTEAFF,TGTGCCAGCAGACGTCAGGAGGTCACTGAAGCTTTCTTT
TRBD1,TRBJ2-7,once,TRBV29-1,CSVGDREEQYF,TGCAGCGTAGGGGACAGGGAGGAGCAGTACTTC
TRBD2,TRBJ2-7,-,TRBV6-5,CASSGGLALTYEQYF,TGTGCCAGCAGTGGGGGACTAGCTTTAACCTACGAGCAGTACTTC
TRBD1,TRBJ2-5,-,TRBV6-5,CASGTGLETQYF,TGTGCCAGTGGGACAGGGCTGGAGACCCAGTACTTC
TRBD2,TRBJ2-1,-,TRBV29-1,CSVTNGTSGGPFQNEQFF,TGCAGCGTTACTAACGGGACTAGCGGGGGACCATTTCAGAATGAGCAGTTCTTC
TRBD2,TRBJ2-1,-,TRBV7-2,CASSFQGSGADEQFF,TGTGCCAGCAGCTTCCAAGGTAGCGGGGCCGATGAGCAGTTCTTC
-,TRBJ2-4,-,TRBV7-9,CASSDGVAKNIQYF,TGTGCCAGCAGCGACGGGGTAGCCAAAAACATTCAGTACTTC
-,TRBJ2-2,-,TRBV19,CASIGGTLGVGELFF,TGTGCCAGTATAGGCGGGACCCTTGGGGTCGGGGAGCTGTTTTTT
-,TRBJ2-1,-,TRBV15,CATSRDRGYEQFF,TGTGCCACCAGCAGAGATAGAGGTTATGAGCAGTTCTTC
-,TRBJ2-7,-,TRBV30,CAWSRGYYEQYF,TGTGCCTGGAGCAGGGGATACTACGAGCAGTACTTC
-,TRBJ1-1,-,TRBV6-1,CASRRQVSTEAFF,TGTGCCAGCAGACGACAGGTCAGCACTGAAGCTTTCTTT
-,TRBJ1-2,-,TRBV19,CASSRLNYGYTF,TGTGCCAGTAGTAGGCTCAACTATGGCTACACCTTC
-,TRBJ1-1,-,TRBV29-1,CSVADPGGGLNTEAFF,TGCAGCGTTGCTGACCCGGGGGGGGGCTTGAACACTGAAGCTTTCTTT
-,TRBJ2-5,-,TRBV19,CASSMRARETQYF,TGTGCCAGTAGTATGAGAGCTCGTGAGACCCAGTACTTC
-,TRBJ2-7,-,TRBV18,CASSPPAAGAYEQYF,TGTGCCAGCTCACCACCGGCGGCAGGGGCCTACGAGCAGTACTTC
-,TRBJ2-1,-,TRBV5-1,CASHRETVYNEQFF,TGCGCCAGCCACCGGGAGACCGTATACAATGAGCAGTTCTTC
-,TRBJ1-5,-,TRBV6-6,CASSPGTLMGQPQHF,TGTGCCAGCAGCCCCGGGACTCTTATGGGTCAGCCCCAGCATTTT
-,TRBJ1-1,once,TRBV11-3,CASSSGSNTEAFF,TGTGCCAGCAGCTCCGGGAGTAACACTGAAGCTTTCTTT
TRBD1,TRBJ1-2,-,TRBV7-2,CASSSESGTAANYGYTF,TGTGCCAGCAGCTCCGAATCCGGGACAGCTGCTAACTATGGCTACACCTTC